The 23 T cell receptor beta chains presented below share a single source sample, sequenced in a study of neurological immune-mediated disorders. TCRdb passed the 5' RACE reads through MiXCR, listing each CDR3 protein once. The sample has under 70,000 distinct CDR3 sequences, 2.5% to 3.5% seen once. Sequencing input: PBMCs. The receptors here all came from a woman in her forties or fifties with multiple sclerosis.

This clonotype came up many times. This chain joins TRBV28 and TRBJ2-5; no definite D call. Germline-derived CDR1 and CDR2 are MDHEN and SYDVKM. Trimming took 5 bases from V and 2 from J, leaving 15 bases between them. This CDR3 has 15 amino acids. The CDR3 DNA follows: TGTGCCAGCAGTCCATTGCCTCCCGTACAAGAGACCCAGTACTTC. It codes for CASSPLPPVQETQYF.

There are many counts of this clonotype. The gene calls are TRBV2 and TRBJ2-2; 9 bases are a match to TRBD1. The CDR3 length is 15 residues. V lost 3 bases and J lost 5; bases outside the gene matches: 4. The germline V gene encodes CDR1 SNHLY and CDR2 FYNNEI. In DNA form, the CDR3 reads TGTGCCAGCAGTGATACAGGGGGCAGGACCGGGGAGCTGTTTTTT. Amino acids: CASSDTGGRTGELFF.

This clonotype occurred a few times. The genes are TRBV6-6 and TRBJ1-3; 8 positions match TRBD1. The CDR3 has 14 residues. Unmatched junction bases numbered 10, after V lost 3 bases and J lost 12 bases. Per the germline V gene, CDR1 is MNHNY and CDR2 is SVGAGI (reference sequence). Here the CDR3 DNA reads TGTGCCAGCAGTTATGGACAGGGTGGAAAAAACATATATTTT. Its translation: CASSYGQGGKNIYF.

At least ten counts were recorded for this clonotype. The genes are TRBV28 and TRBJ1-2, with 9 bases aligning to TRBD1. Germline V gene sequence: CDR1 MDHEN, CDR2 SYDVKM. CDR3 length: 15 residues. J lost 7 bases, V lost 6 bases, and 12 bases had no gene match. The DNA for the CDR3 is TGTGCCAGCAGCCCTCCCCTAACAGGGGGCGGTGGCTACACCTTC. It translates to CASSPPLTGGGGYTF.

The rearrangement joins TRBV10-2 to TRBJ2-2; D not certain. CDR3 length equals 16 residues. Deletions cut 8 bases from V and 6 bases from J, with 22 bases between. The V gene's germline CDR1 is WSHSY and CDR2 SAAADI. CDR3 sequence reads: CASRLTAPARAGELFF. The CDR3 DNA follows: TGCGCCAGCCGCCTTACGGCCCCCGCAAGGGCCGGGGAGCTGTTTTTT.

This clonotype came up many times. The chain combines TRBV27 with TRBJ1-6; no clear D gene. The germline V gene encodes CDR1 MNHEY and CDR2 SMNVEV (reference sequence). V lost 5 bases and J 6 bases, leaving 17 bases between the germline ends. The CDR3 has 16 residues. The CDR3 nucleotides read TGTGCCAGCAGTCCGTCAATCGGACTGAGTAATTCACCCCTCCACTTT. Amino acids: CASSPSIGLSNSPLHF.

Ten or more counts support this clonotype. The genes are TRBV7-2 and TRBJ1-1; D perhaps matches TRBD1 (6 bases). Germline V CDR1 and CDR2: SGHTA, FQGNSA. V was pared by 5 bases and J by 2 bases, with 12 bases between. This CDR3 is 14 amino acids long. CDR3 sequence reads: CASSPRGANTEAFF. The CDR3 DNA follows: TGTGCCAGCAGCCCCAGGGGAGCCAACACTGAAGCTTTCTTT.

This clonotype was observed many times. The V call is TRBV20-1, the J call TRBJ2-7; either TRBD1 or TRBD2 may fit D (5 bases each). This CDR3 comprises 13 residues. V lost 1 base to trimming and J lost 5 bases, with 12 bases between them. Germline CDR1 reads DFQATT; CDR2 reads SNEGSKA (reference sequence). The CDR3 region is CSARAGSNNEQYF. In nucleotides, the CDR3 is TGCAGTGCTAGAGCAGGGAGCAACAACGAGCAGTACTTC.

This clonotype was seen many times. This chain connects TRBV3-1 to TRBJ1-3; D gene uncertain. Looked up from germline, CDR1 is LGHDT and CDR2 is YNNKEL (reference sequence). The CDR3 extends over 15 amino acids. The germline V and J ends were trimmed by 0 bases and 1 base, with 7 bases remaining between them. The CDR3 nucleotides are TGTGCCAGCAGCCAAGAACACAGTTCTGGAAACACCATATATTTT. Protein: CASSQEHSSGNTIYF.

This clonotype is classed as medium-sized. The rearrangement links TRBV9 to TRBJ2-2; D is uncertain. Trimming took 0 bases from V and 4 from J, leaving 10 bases between them. The germline V gene has CDR1 SGDLS and CDR2 YYNGEE. The CDR3 has 15 amino acids. CDR3 sequence reads: CASSVDSGPTGELFF. CDR3 coding DNA: TGTGCCAGCAGCGTAGATTCCGGACCCACCGGGGAGCTGTTTTTT. The whole variable domain, remainder taken from reference TRBV9 and TRBJ2-2, is DSGVTQTPKHLITATGQRVTLRCSPRSGDLSVYWYQQSLDQGLQFLIQYYNGEERAKGNILERFSAQQFPDLHSELNLSSLELGDSALYFCASSVDSGPTGELFFGEGSRLTVL.

Comments on this clonotype: Compared with germline, one end of the junction differs, possibly owing to a read error. The chain uses TRBV18 and TRBJ1-5; D is perhaps TRBD1 (6 bases). CDR3 length equals 15 residues. CDR1 is KGHSH and CDR2 is LQKENI in the germline V gene. The CDR3 bases are TGTGCCAGCTCACTACAGGGAGGGGGTCGGAAGACCCAGAATTTT. Protein sequence: CASSLQGGGRKTQNF.

This clonotype was recorded at least ten times. The chain uses TRBV7-2 and TRBJ1-1; tentatively, D is TRBD1 (6 bases). CDR1 and CDR2 (germline): SGHTA, FQGNSA. Trimming stripped 1 base from V and 7 bases from J, with 10 bases between. CDR3 size: 13 residues. The CDR3 spells CASSLGTAREAFF. The CDR3 DNA reads as TGTGCCAGCAGCTTAGGGACAGCACGTGAAGCTTTCTTT. Combining the CDR3 with reference TRBV7-2 and TRBJ1-1 gives the whole variable domain GAGVSQSPSNKVTEKGKDVELRCDPISGHTALYWYRQSLGQGLEFLIYFQGNSAPDKSGLPSDRFSAERTGGSVSTLTIQRTQQEDSAVYLCASSLGTAREAFFGQGTRLTVV.

This clonotype occurred many times. V and J are TRBV20-1 and TRBJ2-7; 7 bases are shared with TRBD1. Germline CDR1 reads DFQATT; CDR2 reads SNEGSKA (reference sequence). The CDR3 spans 14 residues. V lost 0 bases and J lost 0; bases outside the gene matches: 2. CDR3 DNA: TGCAGTGCTAGAGAAGGGACAGCCTCCTACGAGCAGTACTTC. This codes for CSAREGTASYEQYF.

This clonotype was counted at least ten times. This sequence joins TRBV20-1 and TRBJ2-3, with TRBD1 matching 7 bases. Germline CDR1 is DFQATT and CDR2 is SNEGSKA (reference sequence). The CDR3 length is 15 residues. The V segment lost 1 base and the J segment 0 bases; nucleotides outside the gene matches: 4. The CDR3 coding sequence is TGCAGTGCTAGAGTAACAGGGGTTAGCACAGATACGCAGTATTTT. Translation: CSARVTGVSTDTQYF.

There are many counts of this clonotype. This chain joins TRBV5-1 and TRBJ2-1, with TRBD2 matching over 9 bases. In germline, CDR1 is SGHRS, CDR2 YFSETQ. V shed 0 bases, J shed 4 bases, and the junction held 2 bases outside the gene matches. The CDR3 covers 15 residues. CDR3 coding DNA: TGCGCCAGCAGCTTGGGGGCGGGAGGGTACAATGAGCAGTTCTTC. This codes for CASSLGAGGYNEQFF.

This clonotype was seen repeatedly, ten times or more. The J gene is TRBJ1-4, the V gene TRBV12-3 or TRBV12-4; D is perhaps TRBD1 (6 bases). V lost 7 bases to trimming and J lost 4 bases, with 16 bases between them. The CDR3 covers 15 residues. In nucleotides, the CDR3 is TGTGCCAGCACCCTCGGGGGGGGCCGTAATGAAAAACTGTTTTTT. This sequence encodes CASTLGGGRNEKLFF.

This clonotype was observed at least ten times. The rearrangement uses TRBV5-6 and TRBJ2-3; D may match TRBD1 or TRBD2 (6 bases each). The V gene lost 1 base and the J gene lost 1 base, with 16 bases spanning the gap. The germline V gene encodes CDR1 SGHDT and CDR2 YYEEEE. The CDR3 is 17 residues long. The CDR3 loop reads CASSLFRGASGTDTQYF. The CDR3 region has the DNA TGTGCCAGCAGCTTGTTTAGGGGGGCGAGTGGCACAGATACGCAGTATTTT. Full variable domain (remainder filled in from reference TRBV5-6 and TRBJ2-3): DAGVTQSPTHLIKTRGQQVTLRCSPKSGHDTVSWYQQALGQGPQFIFQYYEEEERQRGNFPDRFSGHQFPNYSSELNVNALLLGDSALYLCASSLFRGASGTDTQYFGPGTRLTVL.

At least ten counts were recorded for this clonotype. The chain carries TRBV7-2 and TRBJ1-1; TRBD1 is a possible D gene (5 bases). V gave up 2 bases and J gave up 0 bases, with 13 bases separating them. CDR1 and CDR2 from the germline V gene are SGHTA and FQGNSA. The CDR3 is made up of 16 amino acids. The CDR3, as DNA: TGTGCCAGCAGCTTAATCCCAGGGCTGCTGAACACTGAAGCTTTCTTT. Translation: CASSLIPGLLNTEAFF.

This clonotype was detected many times. The V call is TRBV6-2 or TRBV6-3, the J call TRBJ1-5, with TRBD1 matching over 7 bases. This CDR3 comprises 16 residues. CDR1 MNHEY and CDR2 SVGEGT come from the germline V gene. Trimming cost V 3 bases and J 1 base; bases outside gene matches: 6. CDR3 in DNA: TGTGCCAGCAGTTATACAGGGGAGGCGAGCAATCAGCCCCAGCATTTT. The encoded protein is CASSYTGEASNQPQHF.

This clonotype was seen at least ten times. The chain employs TRBV5-6 and TRBJ1-1; the D gene is possibly TRBD1 (5 bases). The CDR3 consists of 15 residues. Germline values: CDR1 SGHDT, CDR2 YYEEEE. With 0 bases removed from V and 3 bases from J, the gap between germline ends came to 12 bases. CDR3 nucleotides: TGTGCCAGCAGCTTGGCGGGACTTGGGGACACTGAAGCTTTCTTT. It encodes CASSLAGLGDTEAFF.

The rearrangement links TRBV5-1 to TRBJ1-1, with a possible D match to TRBD1 (5 bases). This CDR3 comprises 15 residues. The V gene lost 2 bases and the J gene lost 2 bases, with 13 bases spanning the gap. Germline V gene lookup returns CDR1 SGHRS and CDR2 YFSETQ. This CDR3 reads CASSFRGDVNTEAFF. CDR3 DNA: TGCGCCAGCAGCTTTAGAGGGGATGTTAACACTGAAGCTTTCTTT.

In its sample, this clonotype was seen many times. This chain joins TRBV19 and TRBJ1-2, with D unresolved. This CDR3 has 13 amino acids. The V gene's germline CDR1 is LNHDA and CDR2 SQIVND (reference sequence). V lost 5 bases and J 2 bases, leaving 9 bases between the germline ends. DNA for the CDR3: TGTGCCAGTAGTCGGACTGCCAACTATGGCTACACCTTC. As protein: CASSRTANYGYTF.

This clonotype was observed at least ten times. The V gene is TRBV10-3, the J gene TRBJ2-1; 7 positions agree with TRBD1. CDR3 length: 14 residues. Germline CDR1 and CDR2: ENHRY and SYGVKD. The V gene end was trimmed by 0 bases and the J gene end by 9 bases; junction bases not matched to a gene: 5. The CDR3 DNA sequence: TGTGCCATCAGTGAGTCCCCGTCAGGGGGTGAGCAGTTCTTC. This sequence encodes CAISESPSGGEQFF.